The rows below give T cell receptor beta chains drawn from one sample of a study of neurological immune-mediated disorders. One entry per CDR3 protein results from TCRdb running MiXCR on the 5' RACE reads. Among roughly 90,000 distinct CDR3 sequences listed, roughly 3.5% were seen once. The sequenced material came from PBMCs. Every receptor here comes from a woman in her forties or fifties with multiple sclerosis. Each CDR3 is given with its conserved first and last residue. The order of the fields is J gene, V gene, CDR3 protein.

>TRBJ2-1|TRBV19
CASSMSPGPYNEQFF
>TRBJ2-7|TRBV27
CARMRKQGSYEQYF
>TRBJ1-2|TRBV20-1
CSVSSGTLQGYTF
>TRBJ2-7|TRBV5-1
CASSLWGTGTYEQYF
>TRBJ1-2|TRBV20-1
CSDHRAASYGYTF
>TRBJ2-3|TRBV29-1
CSSGGETSGGGTQYF
>TRBJ2-1|TRBV5-4
CASSSQGSGNEQFF
>TRBJ2-3|TRBV29-1
CSVTGTSGGVDTQYF
>TRBJ2-1|TRBV12-3/TRBV12-4
CASSPGLAEQFF
>TRBJ1-5|TRBV20-1
CSAYSGRNQPQHF
>TRBJ2-4|TRBV12-3/TRBV12-4
CASSSSGGRGENIQYF
>TRBJ2-5|TRBV12-5
CASGLVLGQGAAYETQYF
>TRBJ1-6|TRBV20-1
CSARDRRTGGWSPLHF
>TRBJ1-1|TRBV20-1
CSARDPRGTEAFF
>TRBJ2-2|TRBV9
CASSVALAKNTGELFF
>TRBJ2-2|TRBV20-1
CSASDRFTGELFF
>TRBJ2-7|TRBV7-2
CASSWTGIQFTYEQYF